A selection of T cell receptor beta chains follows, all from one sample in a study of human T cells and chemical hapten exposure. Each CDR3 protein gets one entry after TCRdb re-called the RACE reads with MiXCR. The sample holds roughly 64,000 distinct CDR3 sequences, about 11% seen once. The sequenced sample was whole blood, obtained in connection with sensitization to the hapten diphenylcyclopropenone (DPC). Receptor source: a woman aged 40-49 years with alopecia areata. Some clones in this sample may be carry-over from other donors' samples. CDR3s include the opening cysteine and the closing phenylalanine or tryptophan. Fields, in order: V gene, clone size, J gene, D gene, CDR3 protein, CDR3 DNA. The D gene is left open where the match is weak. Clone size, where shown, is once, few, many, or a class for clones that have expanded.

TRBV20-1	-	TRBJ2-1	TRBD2	CSARGLAGGPVPNEQFF	TGCAGTGCTAGAGGACTAGCGGGGGGGCCGGTCCCCAATGAGCAGTTCTTC
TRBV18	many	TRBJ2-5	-	CASSPSGAPLQETQYF	TGTGCCAGCTCACCATCGGGGGCCCCCCTCCAAGAGACCCAGTACTTC
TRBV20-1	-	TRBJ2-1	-	CSAPRGLEQAYNEQFF	TGCAGTGCTCCTAGAGGACTGGAACAGGCCTACAATGAGCAGTTCTTC
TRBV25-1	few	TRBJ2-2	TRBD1	CASRIGQGPYANTGELFF	TGTGCCAGCAGAATAGGACAGGGGCCCTACGCGAACACCGGGGAGCTGTTTTTT
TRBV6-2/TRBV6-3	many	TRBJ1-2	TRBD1	CASRQGSGYTF	TGTGCCAGCAGACAGGGGAGTGGCTACACCTTC
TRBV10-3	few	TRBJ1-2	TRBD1	CAISGDRGITYGYTF	TGTGCCATCAGTGGAGACAGGGGAATCACCTATGGCTACACCTTC
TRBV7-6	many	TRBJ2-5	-	CASSPGSSETQETQYF	TGTGCCAGCAGCCCAGGGTCTAGCGAGACACAAGAGACCCAGTACTTC
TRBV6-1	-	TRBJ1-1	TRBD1	CTSSAGTGGNTEAFF	TGTACCAGCAGCGCTGGGACAGGGGGGAACACTGAAGCTTTCTTT
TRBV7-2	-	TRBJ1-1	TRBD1	CASRPTGQVNSEAFF	TGTGCCAGCAGGCCAACGGGACAGGTAAATTCTGAAGCTTTCTTT
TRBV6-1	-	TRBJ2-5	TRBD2	CASSAGALRGGQETQYF	TGTGCCAGCAGTGCAGGGGCCCTACGGGGGGGACAAGAGACCCAGTACTTC
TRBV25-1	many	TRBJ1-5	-	CASSPPGNDNQPQHF	TGTGCCAGCAGTCCCCCCGGCAACGACAATCAGCCCCAGCATTTT
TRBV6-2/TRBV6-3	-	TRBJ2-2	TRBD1	CASSKPGQSTGELFF	TGTGCCAGCAGTAAACCGGGACAGAGCACCGGGGAGCTGTTTTTT
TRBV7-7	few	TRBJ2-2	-	CASSFRANTGELFF	TGTGCTAGCAGCTTCAGGGCGAACACCGGGGAGCTGTTTTTT
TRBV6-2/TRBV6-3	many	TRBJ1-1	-	CASSYRGNTEAFF	TGTGCCAGCAGTTACAGGGGGAACACTGAAGCTTTCTTT
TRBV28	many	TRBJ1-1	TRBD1	CASSYRGREAFF	TGTGCCAGCAGCTACAGGGGTAGGGAAGCTTTCTTT
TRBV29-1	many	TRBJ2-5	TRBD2	CSGKGGLQETQYF	TGCAGCGGAAAGGGAGGGCTCCAAGAGACCCAGTACTTC
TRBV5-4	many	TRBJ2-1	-	CASSLVQGNPNEQFF	TGTGCCAGCAGCTTGGTACAGGGTAATCCGAATGAGCAGTTCTTC
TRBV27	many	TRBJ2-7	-	CASSTRDKNSYEQYF	TGTGCCAGCAGTACCCGGGACAAAAACTCCTACGAGCAGTACTTC
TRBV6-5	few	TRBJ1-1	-	CASSYLQGNTEAFF	TGTGCCAGCAGTTACCTGCAGGGTAACACTGAAGCTTTCTTT
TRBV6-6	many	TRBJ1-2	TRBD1	CASSPDRGYGYTF	TGTGCCAGCAGTCCCGACAGGGGCTATGGCTACACCTTC
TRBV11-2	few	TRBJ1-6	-	CASSLAQRGDGGSPLHF	TGTGCCAGCAGCTTAGCCCAGAGGGGGGATGGCGGTTCACCCCTCCACTTT
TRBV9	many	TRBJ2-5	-	CASSESERGRGETQYF	TGTGCCAGCAGCGAGAGTGAGCGGGGAAGGGGGGAGACCCAGTACTTC
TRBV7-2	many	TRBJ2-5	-	CASSRAGIQETQYF	TGTGCCAGCAGCCGAGCGGGTATACAAGAGACCCAGTACTTC
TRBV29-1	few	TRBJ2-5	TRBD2	CSATLAGYGDQYF	TGCAGCGCCACTCTAGCGGGGTACGGCGACCAGTACTTC
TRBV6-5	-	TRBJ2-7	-	CASSYGPNPPHEQYF	TGTGCCAGCAGTTACGGTCCAAATCCCCCCCACGAGCAGTACTTC
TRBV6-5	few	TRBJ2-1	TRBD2	CASSPGLVVYEQFF	TGTGCCAGCAGTCCGGGACTAGTCGTATATGAGCAGTTCTTC
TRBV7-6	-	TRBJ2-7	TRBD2	CASSLEVGGLAGEQYF	TGTGCCAGCAGCTTAGAAGTGGGAGGACTAGCAGGCGAGCAGTACTTC
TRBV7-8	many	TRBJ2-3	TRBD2	CASSLSTSGGATDTQYF	TGTGCCAGCAGCTTGAGTACTAGCGGGGGGGCGACAGATACGCAGTATTTT
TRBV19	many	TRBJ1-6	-	CASKVGGNSNSPLHF	TGTGCCAGTAAAGTGGGGGGAAATTCTAATTCACCCCTCCACTTT
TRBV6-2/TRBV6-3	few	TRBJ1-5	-	CASSYSTRSYSNQPQHF	TGTGCCAGCAGTTACTCGACCAGGTCTTATAGCAATCAGCCCCAGCATTTT
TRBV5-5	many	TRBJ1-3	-	CASSLGGAGTLSGNTIYF	TGTGCCAGCAGCTTGGGGGGCGCTGGTACACTCTCTGGAAACACCATATATTTT
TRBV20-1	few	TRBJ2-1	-	CSAQSTAISYNEQFF	TGCAGTGCTCAGAGTACAGCGATCTCCTACAATGAGCAGTTCTTC
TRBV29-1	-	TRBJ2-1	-	CSDGRYNEQFF	TGCAGCGACGGACGGTACAATGAGCAGTTCTTC
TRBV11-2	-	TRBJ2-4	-	CASSLEITLAKNIQYF	TGTGCCAGCAGCTTAGAAATAACCCTAGCCAAAAACATTCAGTACTTC
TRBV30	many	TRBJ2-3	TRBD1	CAWDAGQAAQYF	TGTGCCTGGGATGCCGGACAGGCGGCGCAGTATTTT
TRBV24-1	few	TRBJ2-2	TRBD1	CATSDGPGQGAVTGELFF	TGTGCCACCAGTGATGGCCCGGGACAGGGGGCAGTCACCGGGGAGCTGTTTTTT
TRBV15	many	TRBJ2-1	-	CATSRDLAGTHNEQFF	TGTGCCACCAGCAGAGATTTAGCCGGGACCCACAATGAGCAGTTCTTC
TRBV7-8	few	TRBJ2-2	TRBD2	CASSLGLRTGELFF	TGTGCCAGCAGCTTGGGACTACGCACCGGGGAGCTGTTTTTT
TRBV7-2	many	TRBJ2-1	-	CASSLGQNNEQFF	TGTGCCAGCAGCTTAGGGCAGAACAATGAGCAGTTCTTC
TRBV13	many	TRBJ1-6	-	CASSLGGSYNSPLHF	TGTGCCAGCAGCCTTGGGGGCTCCTATAATTCACCCCTCCACTTT
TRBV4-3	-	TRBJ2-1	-	CASSRATGAYGEQFF	TGCGCCAGCAGCCGTGCGACGGGAGCCTACGGTGAGCAGTTCTTC
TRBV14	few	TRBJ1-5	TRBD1	CASSRDSNQPQHF	TGTGCCAGCAGCCGGGACAGTAATCAGCCCCAGCATTTT
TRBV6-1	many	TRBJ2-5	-	CASSEARIGGQETQYF	TGTGCCAGCAGTGAAGCGCGTATTGGCGGCCAAGAGACCCAGTACTTC
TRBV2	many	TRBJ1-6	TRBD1	CASRADRGNSPLHF	TGTGCCAGCAGAGCAGACAGGGGCAATTCACCCCTCCACTTT
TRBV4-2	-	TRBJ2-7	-	CASSPRTSTWGQYF	TGTGCCAGCAGCCCTCGGACATCCACCTGGGGGCAGTACTTC
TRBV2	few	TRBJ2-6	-	CATQRVSGANVLTF	TGTGCCACCCAAAGGGTTTCTGGGGCCAACGTCCTGACTTTC
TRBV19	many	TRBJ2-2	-	CASSIPGELFF	TGTGCCAGTAGTATTCCCGGGGAGCTGTTTTTT
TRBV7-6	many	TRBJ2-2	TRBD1	CASSLAGQGAGELFF	TGTGCCAGCAGCTTAGCGGGGCAGGGGGCCGGGGAGCTGTTTTTT
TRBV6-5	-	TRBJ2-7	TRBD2	CASSYQSGSSEQYF	TGTGCCAGCAGTTACCAGAGCGGGAGTAGCGAGCAGTACTTC
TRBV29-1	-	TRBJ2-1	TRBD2	CSLRGGRAHEQFF	TGCAGTCTCCGGGGCGGGAGGGCCCATGAGCAGTTCTTC
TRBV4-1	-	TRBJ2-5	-	CASSPREGGDQETQYF	TGCGCCAGCAGCCCCCGCGAGGGAGGAGACCAAGAGACCCAGTACTTC
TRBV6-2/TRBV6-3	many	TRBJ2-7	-	CASSQGLSPSYEQYF	TGTGCCAGCAGTCAGGGTTTATCACCCTCCTACGAGCAGTACTTC